Each of the 16 T cell receptor beta chains below was sequenced from the same sample in a study of response to subunit inactivated influenza vaccine. TCRdb re-analysed the RT-PCR reads in MiXCR, keeping a single row per CDR3 protein. The sample carries approximately 500,000 distinct CDR3 sequences, 10% to 15% recorded once. This specimen was PBMCs from blood, taken roughly 6 weeks after vaccination. Receptors originate from a man between 50 and 59 years old who received an inactivated influenza vaccine.

The chain is built from TRBV18 and TRBJ2-7; possible D gene TRBD2, 5 bases. This CDR3 region has 15 residues. The V end was cut by 0 bases, the J end by 3 bases, with 12 bases between. Germline V gene sequence: CDR1 KGHSH, CDR2 LQKENI. The CDR3 DNA reads TGTGCCAGCTCACCACCAAACGGGATGGGCTACGAGCAGTACTTC. Translated: CASSPPNGMGYEQYF. The whole variable domain, remainder taken from reference TRBV18 and TRBJ2-7, is NAGVMQNPRHLVRRRGQEARLRCSPMKGHSHVYWYRQLPEEGLKFMVYLQKENIIDESGMPKERFSAEFPKEGPSILRIQQVVRGDSAAYFCASSPPNGMGYEQYFGPGTRLTVT.

This clonotype was seen more than once but under ten times. V and J are TRBV12-3 or TRBV12-4 and TRBJ2-5; 12 bases are shared with TRBD2. The junction had 5 bases not matched to a gene; V was cut back by 1 base and J by 5 bases. The CDR3 is made up of 16 amino acids. This chain's CDR3 is CASSLGRLAGGETQYF. CDR3 nucleotide sequence: TGTGCCAGCAGTTTAGGTCGGCTAGCGGGAGGGGAGACCCAGTACTTC.

The rearrangement joins TRBV4-1 to TRBJ2-5, with 9 nucleotides matching TRBD1. The germline V gene encodes CDR1 MGHRA and CDR2 YSYEKL. J gave up 7 bases and V 1 base, and 13 bases lay outside the gene matches. The CDR3 sequence is 17 residues long. The CDR3, as DNA: TGCGCCAGCAGCCAAGTTAGGACAGGGGACCCAGTGGGGACCCAGTACTTC. Its protein product is CASSQVRTGDPVGTQYF.

V and J are TRBV7-8 and TRBJ1-4; possibly TRBD1 for D (5 bases). Trimming took 5 bases from V and 6 from J, leaving 10 bases between them. CDR3 length equals 13 residues. The germline V gene has CDR1 SGHVS and CDR2 FQNEAQ. CDR3 region: CASSGGPDEKLFF. The DNA of the CDR3 is TGTGCCAGCAGCGGGGGACCCGATGAAAAACTGTTTTTT.

This clonotype has more than one count but fewer than ten. The chain is built from TRBV10-3 and TRBJ2-3; D assignment may be TRBD1 or TRBD2 (5 bases each). This CDR3 spans 13 amino acids. The V and J ends lost 0 bases and 6 bases respectively, with 7 bases between them. Germline CDR1 reads ENHRY; CDR2 reads SYGVKD. CDR3 sequence: CAISESGTDTQYF. CDR3 sequence (DNA): TGTGCCATCAGTGAGTCAGGGACGGATACGCAGTATTTT.

As DNA, the CDR3 is TGCGCCAGCAGCCAAGAACTTAACAGGGGGCTCACTGAAGCTTTCTTT. Translated: CASSQELNRGLTEAFF. The chain uses TRBV4-3 and TRBJ1-1, with TRBD1 matching 9 bases. This CDR3 comprises 16 residues. V shed 0 bases, J shed 4 bases, and the junction held 6 bases outside the gene matches. The germline CDR1 and CDR2 sequences are LGHNA and YSLEER.

This clonotype showed up just once. This chain links TRBV20-1 with TRBJ2-3, with 9 bases fitting TRBD1. The V segment lost 6 bases and the J segment 3 bases; nucleotides outside the gene matches: 10. The CDR3 sequence is 15 residues long. Germline loops: CDR1 DFQATT, CDR2 SNEGSKA (reference sequence). The CDR3 protein is CSATRQGGSTDTQYF. In DNA form, the CDR3 reads TGCAGTGCAACCCGACAGGGGGGGTCGACAGATACGCAGTATTTT.

This clonotype occurred many times. This rearrangement joins TRBV10-3 to TRBJ2-5; D gene unclear. V lost 3 bases and J lost 5, with 13 bases in between. The germline V gene encodes CDR1 ENHRY and CDR2 SYGVKD. This CDR3 is built from 14 residues. The CDR3 is CAISEGGRMETQYF. CDR3 bases: TGTGCCATCAGTGAAGGTGGACGGATGGAGACCCAGTACTTC.

This clonotype was detected only a few times. V and J are TRBV7-8 and TRBJ2-1; 8 bases line up with TRBD2. This CDR3 region has 15 residues. V lost 4 bases, J lost 0 bases, and 2 bases stayed unmatched. Germline loops: CDR1 SGHVS, CDR2 FQNEAQ. The CDR3 nucleotides read TGTGCCAGCAGCTCCCGGGAGGGCTCCTACAATGAGCAGTTCTTC. Translating it yields CASSSREGSYNEQFF.

This clonotype occurred many times. The chain carries TRBV7-2 and TRBJ2-3; D gene unclear. Germline CDR1 SGHTA, CDR2 FQGNSA. The V and J ends lost 5 bases and 1 base respectively, with 10 bases between them. The CDR3 sequence is 14 residues long. Here the CDR3 DNA reads TGTGCCAGCAGCCTGGTGGCGGGCACAGATACGCAGTATTTT. This codes for CASSLVAGTDTQYF. Drawing the rest from reference TRBV7-2 and TRBJ2-3, the complete variable domain is GAGVSQSPSNKVTEKGKDVELRCDPISGHTALYWYRQSLGQGLEFLIYFQGNSAPDKSGLPSDRFSAERTGGSVSTLTIQRTQQEDSAVYLCASSLVAGTDTQYFGPGTRLTVL.

The table lists this clonotype with many counts. V gene TRBV5-1 combines with J gene TRBJ2-7, with TRBD2 identical over 13 bases. This CDR3 has 15 amino acids. With V trimmed by 4 bases and J by 3 bases, 4 bases remained unmatched. Germline V CDR1 and CDR2: SGHRS, YFSETQ. The CDR3 DNA is TGCGCCAGCAGCCCCGGGACTAGCGGGATCTACGAGCAGTACTTC. Translating gives CASSPGTSGIYEQYF.

This clonotype showed up just a few times. The rearrangement links TRBV20-1 to TRBJ2-3; no definite D call. The germline V and J ends were trimmed by 8 bases and 4 bases, with 13 bases remaining between them. Germline-derived CDR1 and CDR2 are DFQATT and SNEGSKA (reference sequence). The CDR3 consists of 12 residues. DNA of the CDR3: TGCAGTTTCGAAACTATACCAGATACGCAGTATTTT. It specifies CSFETIPDTQYF.

This clonotype came up many times. V usage is TRBV24-1 and J usage is TRBJ2-6; TRBD2 might be the D (6 bases). Trimming pared 4 bases from V and 0 bases from J, leaving 18 bases between. There are 19 residues in the CDR3. Germline CDR1 reads KGHDR; CDR2 reads SFDVKD. Here the CDR3 DNA reads TGTGCCACCAGTGACGCAGTAGCGGCGACTGGCTCTGGGGCCAACGTCCTGACTTTC. It codes for CATSDAVAATGSGANVLTF.

CDR3 sequence: CASSLDRVTGELFF. CDR3 bases: TGTGCCAGCAGTTTGGACAGGGTAACCGGGGAGCTGTTTTTT. The rearrangement uses TRBV12-3 or TRBV12-4 and TRBJ2-2, with TRBD1 matching over 8 bases. There are 14 residues in the CDR3. V gave up 3 bases and J gave up 5 bases; unmatched junction bases: 2.

The J gene is TRBJ2-1, the V gene TRBV12-3 or TRBV12-4; no definite D call. The CDR3 covers 13 residues. V was clipped by 6 bases and J by 9 bases, with 15 bases between them. The CDR3 DNA reads TGTGCCAGCAGCTTCTCCGCAAGGACTGAGCAGTTCTTC. Translation: CASSFSARTEQFF.

Ten or more counts support this clonotype. J is TRBJ2-4 and V is TRBV12-3 or TRBV12-4; 9 positions match TRBD1. This CDR3 region has 15 residues. V shed 7 bases, J shed 3 bases, and the junction held 7 bases outside the gene matches. The CDR3 reads CASKQGASNKNIQYF. CDR3 DNA: TGTGCCAGCAAACAGGGGGCGTCTAACAAAAACATTCAGTACTTC.